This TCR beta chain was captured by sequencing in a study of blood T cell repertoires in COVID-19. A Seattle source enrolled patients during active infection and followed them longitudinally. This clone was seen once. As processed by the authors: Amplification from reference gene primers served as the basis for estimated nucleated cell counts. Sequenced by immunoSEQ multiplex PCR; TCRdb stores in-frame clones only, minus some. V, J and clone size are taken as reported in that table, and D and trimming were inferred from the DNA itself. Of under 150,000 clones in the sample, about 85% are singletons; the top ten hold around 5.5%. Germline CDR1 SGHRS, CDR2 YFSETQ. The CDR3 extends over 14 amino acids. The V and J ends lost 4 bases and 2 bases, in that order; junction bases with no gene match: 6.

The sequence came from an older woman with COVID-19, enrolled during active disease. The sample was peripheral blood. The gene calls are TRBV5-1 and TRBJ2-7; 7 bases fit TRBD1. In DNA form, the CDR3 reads TGCGCCAGCAGCCCCAGGACAGGAACCTACGAGCAGTACTTC. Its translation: CASSPRTGTYEQYF.